Listed below are T cell receptor beta chains from one sample, sequenced in a study of T cell changes during pregnancy in multiple sclerosis. Here immunoSEQ multiplex PCR was the method, and the copy in TCRdb shows in-frame clones only, minus some. The table lists 37,000 or so clones, roughly 87% of them singletons. Sequencing used CD4+ T cells from peripheral blood mononuclear cells, obtained in the first trimester of pregnancy. The receptors were sampled from a female donor with multiple sclerosis, enrolled in a pregnancy study. Both conserved end residues are part of each CDR3. The D gene is left open where the match is weak. Clone size is stated in some rows and not others, as once, few, many or a class when expanded.

J: TRBJ2-6
size: -
D: -
V: TRBV5-1
DNA: TGCGCCAGCAGCGGGACAATGCTTCCCGGGGCCAACGTCCTGACTTTC
CDR3: CASSGTMLPGANVLTF

J: TRBJ1-6
size: once
D: TRBD1
V: TRBV30
DNA: TGTGCCTGGAGTGCGGGACAGAAGAATTCACCCCTCCACTTT
CDR3: CAWSAGQKNSPLHF

J: TRBJ2-2
size: -
D: -
V: TRBV19
DNA: TGTGCCAGTAGTATAAGTCCGAGCAGGAGGGAGCTGTTTTTT
CDR3: CASSISPSRRELFF

J: TRBJ2-7
size: -
D: -
V: TRBV9
DNA: TGTGCCAGCAGCGTAGATGTTAGCTCCTACGAGCAGTACTTC
CDR3: CASSVDVSSYEQYF

J: TRBJ1-1
size: -
D: -
V: TRBV5-1
DNA: TGCGCCAGCAGCTCCAGGTTGTACGGTGAAGCTTTCTTT
CDR3: CASSSRLYGEAFF

J: TRBJ1-2
size: -
D: -
V: TRBV5-1
DNA: TGCGCCAGCTCGGAGGCGGCGGGTAACTATGGCTACACCTTC
CDR3: CASSEAAGNYGYTF

J: TRBJ1-4
size: -
D: TRBD1
V: TRBV11-2
DNA: TGTGCCAGCAGCACTAGGACAGGATTCTCCCGTGGGGATGAAAAACTGTTTTTT
CDR3: CASSTRTGFSRGDEKLFF

J: TRBJ1-5
size: -
D: TRBD1
V: TRBV19
DNA: TGTGCCAGTACCGATAACAGGGGACATCAGCCCCAGCATTTT
CDR3: CASTDNRGHQPQHF

J: TRBJ2-3
size: -
D: TRBD2
V: TRBV27
DNA: TGTGCCAGCACCGTCTCTGGGACTAGCGTTGAGTATTTT
CDR3: CASTVSGTSVEYF

J: TRBJ1-1
size: -
D: -
V: TRBV19
DNA: TGTGCCAGTAATTTCAGGGGAAATTGGACTGAAGCTTTCTTT
CDR3: CASNFRGNWTEAFF

J: TRBJ2-7
size: -
D: -
V: TRBV18
DNA: TGTGCCAGCTCACCAGACATCTACGAGCAGTACTTC
CDR3: CASSPDIYEQYF

J: TRBJ1-3
size: -
D: -
V: TRBV7-9
DNA: TGTGCCAGCAGCTTAGAGGTGACAGGAAACACCATATATTTT
CDR3: CASSLEVTGNTIYF

J: TRBJ1-5
size: -
D: -
V: TRBV29-1
DNA: TGCAGCGTTGGGGCCCCGAATCAGCCCCAGCATTTT
CDR3: CSVGAPNQPQHF

J: TRBJ2-1
size: -
D: -
V: TRBV6-1
DNA: TGTGCCAGCAACTCTCCGTGGTTACGGGGCAATGAGCAGTTCTTC
CDR3: CASNSPWLRGNEQFF

J: TRBJ2-3
size: -
D: TRBD1
V: TRBV7-9
DNA: TGTGCCAGCAGCTTCACAGGGGGCGAGATCGATACGCAGTATTTT
CDR3: CASSFTGGEIDTQYF

J: TRBJ1-6
size: -
D: -
V: TRBV27
DNA: TGTGCCAGCAGTTCCCGTCCTCGTAATTCACCCCTCCACTTT
CDR3: CASSSRPRNSPLHF

J: TRBJ2-5
size: -
D: TRBD2
V: TRBV7-9
DNA: TGTGCCAGCAGCTTAGCGCTGGGACTAGCGGGCGAGACCCAGTACTTC
CDR3: CASSLALGLAGETQYF

J: TRBJ2-1
size: -
D: -
V: TRBV7-2
DNA: TGTGCCAGCAGCTTATGGGGCAGTGAGCAGTTCTTC
CDR3: CASSLWGSEQFF

J: TRBJ1-2
size: -
D: TRBD1
V: TRBV5-1
DNA: TGCGCCAGCAGCCCCGTCGTTCGGCAGGGGGCATTCTATGGCTACACCTTC
CDR3: CASSPVVRQGAFYGYTF

J: TRBJ2-7
size: -
D: TRBD1
V: TRBV5-4
DNA: TGTGCCAGCAGCTACGGACAGGGATTTCAGTACGAGCAGTACTTC
CDR3: CASSYGQGFQYEQYF

J: TRBJ1-2
size: -
D: -
V: TRBV19
DNA: TGTGCCAGTATTCAGGGGAACTATGGCTACACCTTC
CDR3: CASIQGNYGYTF

J: TRBJ1-5
size: -
D: TRBD1
V: TRBV19
DNA: TGTGCCAGTAGTATACCGACAGGGATGAGGCCCCAGCATTTT
CDR3: CASSIPTGMRPQHF

J: TRBJ2-7
size: -
D: -
V: TRBV9
DNA: TGTGCCAGCAGCCCGGGACTTGACTCCTACGAGCAGTACTTC
CDR3: CASSPGLDSYEQYF

J: TRBJ2-3
size: -
D: TRBD2
V: TRBV7-3
DNA: TGTGCCAGCAGCTCCCGACTAGCGGGGGGGCCAGATACGCAGTATTTT
CDR3: CASSSRLAGGPDTQYF

J: TRBJ1-1
size: few
D: -
V: TRBV5-1
DNA: TGCGCCAGCAGCTTGCAGGGGAGGAACACTGAAGCTTTCTTT
CDR3: CASSLQGRNTEAFF

J: TRBJ2-1
size: -
D: TRBD1
V: TRBV29-1
DNA: TGCATCACGCAAGTACAGGGGCACAATGAGCAGTTCTTC
CDR3: CITQVQGHNEQFF

J: TRBJ2-4
size: -
D: -
V: TRBV7-2
DNA: TGTGCCAGCAGCTTTGGGGCGACCAACATTCAGTACTTC
CDR3: CASSFGATNIQYF

J: TRBJ2-3
size: -
D: TRBD1
V: TRBV6-5
DNA: TGTGCCAGCGCCGACAGGGGCAGCACAGATACGCAGTATTTT
CDR3: CASADRGSTDTQYF

J: TRBJ1-2
size: -
D: -
V: TRBV6-6
DNA: TGTGCCAGCAGTGAGACAGACTATGGCTACACCTTC
CDR3: CASSETDYGYTF

J: TRBJ1-1
size: -
D: -
V: TRBV7-9
DNA: TGTGCCAGCAGTAGACCTGTTCCCCTTAGCTCGGACACTGAAGCTTTCTTT
CDR3: CASSRPVPLSSDTEAFF

J: TRBJ1-1
size: -
D: -
V: TRBV30
DNA: TGTGCCTGGAGTGTGTCGTATAACACTGAAGCTTTCTTT
CDR3: CAWSVSYNTEAFF

J: TRBJ1-1
size: -
D: TRBD1
V: TRBV6-1
DNA: TGTGCCAGCAGTCACAGGGGGAACACTGAAGCTTTCTTT
CDR3: CASSHRGNTEAFF

J: TRBJ2-3
size: -
D: -
V: TRBV18
DNA: TGTGCCAGCTCCCGCGGGGGCTCAGATACGCAGTATTTT
CDR3: CASSRGGSDTQYF

J: TRBJ1-4
size: -
D: -
V: TRBV7-2
DNA: TGTGCCAGCAGACCAGGGGCGTCCAATGAAAAACTGTTTTTT
CDR3: CASRPGASNEKLFF

J: TRBJ1-1
size: -
D: TRBD1
V: TRBV6-6
DNA: TGTGCCAGCAGTTCGCTCGGACAGGGGAACACTGAAGCTTTCTTT
CDR3: CASSSLGQGNTEAFF

J: TRBJ1-5
size: -
D: -
V: TRBV7-8
DNA: TGTGCCAGCAGCTCCCAGGGGACCAATCAGCCCCAGCATTTT
CDR3: CASSSQGTNQPQHF

J: TRBJ1-1
size: -
D: -
V: TRBV7-9
DNA: TGTGCCAGCAGCTTAGGAGGGTCTATGAACACTGAAGCTTTCTTT
CDR3: CASSLGGSMNTEAFF

J: TRBJ1-2
size: -
D: TRBD1
V: TRBV11-2
DNA: TGTGCCAGCAGCTTATTTCCGGGACAGGGGGCAAGTGGCTACACCTTC
CDR3: CASSLFPGQGASGYTF

J: TRBJ2-7
size: -
D: TRBD2
V: TRBV6-5
DNA: TGTGCCACTTCAACGGGACTAGTGTACGAGCAGTACTTC
CDR3: CATSTGLVYEQYF

J: TRBJ2-3
size: few
D: -
V: TRBV19
DNA: TGTGCCAGTCGACTAGTTGGAGATACGCAGTATTTT
CDR3: CASRLVGDTQYF

J: TRBJ1-2
size: -
D: TRBD1
V: TRBV19
DNA: TGTGCCAGCCTGTACGGGCAGGGGGGTGGCTACACCTTC
CDR3: CASLYGQGGGYTF

J: TRBJ2-7
size: once
D: TRBD2
V: TRBV2
DNA: TGTGCCAGCAGTGAAAGGGGTCTGTCGGGACTAGCGGGAGGGCCGAGGGAGCAGTACTTC
CDR3: CASSERGLSGLAGGPREQYF

J: TRBJ2-1
size: -
D: TRBD1
V: TRBV7-2
DNA: TGTGCCAGCAGCTATAATGGACAGGGGTACAATGAGCAGTTCTTC
CDR3: CASSYNGQGYNEQFF

J: TRBJ2-4
size: -
D: -
V: TRBV5-1
DNA: TGCGCCAGCAGCTTGGACGTAGGGGGTGACATTCAGTACTTC
CDR3: CASSLDVGGDIQYF

J: TRBJ1-1
size: few
D: -
V: TRBV9
DNA: TGTGCCAGCAGCGTAGGGGGCTCCGGGAACACTGAAGCTTTCTTT
CDR3: CASSVGGSGNTEAFF

J: TRBJ1-2
size: -
D: -
V: TRBV4-1
DNA: TGCGCCAGCAGCCAAGAATCGTCCACGGGGGGCTACACCTTC
CDR3: CASSQESSTGGYTF

J: TRBJ2-4
size: -
D: TRBD1
V: TRBV10-2
DNA: TGCGCCAGCAGCACAGGGGGCTCCAAAAACATTCAGTACTTC
CDR3: CASSTGGSKNIQYF

J: TRBJ2-3
size: -
D: TRBD2
V: TRBV4-1
DNA: TGCGCCAGCAGCCAAGATCCGGGACTAGCGGGAGGGCCCTCGGGGACAGATACGCAGTATTTT
CDR3: CASSQDPGLAGGPSGTDTQYF

J: TRBJ1-1
size: -
D: -
V: TRBV11-3
DNA: TGTGCCAGCAGCTTAGAAGCCAGCACGGGGACTGAAGCTTTCTTT
CDR3: CASSLEASTGTEAFF

J: TRBJ2-3
size: -
D: -
V: TRBV4-3
DNA: TGCGCCAGCAGCCAAGGGGTCCTAGGAGGATGGGCAGATACGCAGTATTTT
CDR3: CASSQGVLGGWADTQYF

J: TRBJ1-2
size: once
D: TRBD1
V: TRBV19
DNA: TGTGCCAGTAGTATTGGGACAGGCGCTAACTATGGCTACACCTTC
CDR3: CASSIGTGANYGYTF

J: TRBJ2-2
size: -
D: TRBD1
V: TRBV7-2
DNA: TGTGCCAGCAGCTATCACAGGGGCGCCGGGGAGCTGTTTTTT
CDR3: CASSYHRGAGELFF

J: TRBJ2-7
size: -
D: TRBD1
V: TRBV6-1
DNA: TGTGCCAGCAGTGGGGACAGGGAGTCCTACGAGCAGTACTTC
CDR3: CASSGDRESYEQYF